A selection of T cell receptor beta chains follows, all from one sample in a study of T cells after somatic rescue of genetic block. TCRdb's copy holds only in-frame clones and misses some; the assay was immunoSEQ multiplex PCR. The data contain about 8,000 clones, roughly 76% of them singletons. Sequenced material: peripheral blood mononuclear cells (PBMCs). The receptor set was obtained from a boy between 5 and 17 years old. The CDR3 runs from the conserved cysteine through the conserved F or W. Fields, in order: CDR3 DNA, CDR3 protein, J gene, D gene, V gene, clone size. D genes are given only for firm matches. Rows may omit the clone size; those that give it use once, few, many or a size class.

TGTGCCAGCAGCTTACTAGCTCGGTCATTGGATAATGAGCAGTTCTTC | CASSLLARSLDNEQFF | TRBJ2-1 | NA | TRBV7-3 | NA
TGTGCCACCAGCACTAACGAGGAGGCAGATACGCAGTATTTT | CATSTNEEADTQYF | TRBJ2-3 | NA | TRBV15 | NA
TGTGCCAGCAGTTGGACAGTATCAAACTATGGCTACACCTTC | CASSWTVSNYGYTF | TRBJ1-2 | NA | TRBV5-1 | NA
TGTGCCATCAGTGAGCCCCCGGGACATATGACCTACGAGCAGTACTTC | CAISEPPGHMTYEQYF | TRBJ2-7 | NA | TRBV10-3 | NA
TGTGCCAGCAGCTTCGATGGGAGGGCCTTAAGTCAGTATTTT | CASSFDGRALSQYF | TRBJ2-3 | TRBD2 | TRBV7-3 | NA
TGCAGCGTCTGGGGACAGGGGCGTGGTAGGGACTATGGCTACACCTTC | CSVWGQGRGRDYGYTF | TRBJ1-2 | TRBD1 | TRBV29-1 | large
TGTGCCAGGTCCGTTATTCGTTGGCGGGGGGGCCAAGGACAAGAGACCCAGTACTTC | CARSVIRWRGGQGQETQYF | TRBJ2-5 | TRBD2 | TRBV27 | NA
TGTGCCAGCTCACCACGCAGGGGGCGGGCAGATACGCAGTATTTT | CASSPRRGRADTQYF | TRBJ2-3 | TRBD1 | TRBV18 | NA
TGTGCCAGCAGCGGAGGGACTAGCGGTTACAATGAGCAGTTCTTC | CASSGGTSGYNEQFF | TRBJ2-1 | TRBD2 | TRBV27 | NA
TGCGCCAGCAGCCAAGATAGGAGGGGGCGAAGCACTGAAGCTTTCTTT | CASSQDRRGRSTEAFF | TRBJ1-1 | TRBD1 | TRBV4-3 | once
TGTGCCAGCAGCTTAAGTCGTGGCGGGGGACAGGGGTTCGTCTACGAGCAGTACTTC | CASSLSRGGGQGFVYEQYF | TRBJ2-7 | TRBD1 | TRBV11-3 | NA
TGTGCCAGCAGTCCCTCACAGGGAAATAGCAATCAGCCCCAGCATTTT | CASSPSQGNSNQPQHF | TRBJ1-5 | NA | TRBV28 | NA
TGTGCCAGCAGCCCGACCAGGGACGGAGACTACGAGCAGTACTTC | CASSPTRDGDYEQYF | TRBJ2-7 | NA | TRBV7-2 | few
TGTGCCAGCTCACCCCGGGAAGGCTCCTACAATGAGCAGTTCTTC | CASSPREGSYNEQFF | TRBJ2-1 | NA | TRBV18 | NA
TGTGCCAGCTCACCTACTAGAAACTCCTACAATGAGCAGTTCTTC | CASSPTRNSYNEQFF | TRBJ2-1 | NA | TRBV18 | NA
TGTGCCAGCAGCCATGGAAGCTATGGCTACACCTTC | CASSHGSYGYTF | TRBJ1-2 | NA | TRBV7-9 | few
TGTGCCAGCAGTTACGTCACGGGAGAGCAGTACTTC | CASSYVTGEQYF | TRBJ2-7 | NA | TRBV6-5 | NA
TGTGCCAGCAGTGCACCAGGGCTCTCTGGGGCCAACGTCCTGACTTTC | CASSAPGLSGANVLTF | TRBJ2-6 | NA | TRBV28 | once
TGTGCCAGCAGCCGACCCCCAGGGACACCCGGCACAGATACGCAGTATTTT | CASSRPPGTPGTDTQYF | TRBJ2-3 | NA | TRBV11-3 | NA
TGCAGCGCCGAGATGGTGGGTGGAGCGACTGGCTACACCTTC | CSAEMVGGATGYTF | TRBJ1-2 | NA | TRBV29-1 | NA
TGTGCTAGTGGTACCGGGACTAGCGGTAAAGCTAGCACAGATACGCAGTATTTT | CASGTGTSGKASTDTQYF | TRBJ2-3 | TRBD2 | TRBV12-5 | NA
TGCAGTGCCACTCCCCAGGGAAAGCAGTACTTC | CSATPQGKQYF | TRBJ2-7 | NA | TRBV20-1 | NA
TGTGCCAGCAGCTTAGATCAGCGGGAGTTCCACGAGCAGTACTTC | CASSLDQREFHEQYF | TRBJ2-7 | TRBD2 | TRBV11-3 | NA
TGTGCCACCAGCAGATTAGCGGGGGACGCCAAAAACATTCAGTACTTC | CATSRLAGDAKNIQYF | TRBJ2-4 | TRBD2 | TRBV15 | NA
TGTGCCAGCAGCTTCGCCAGGGGGACCGGGGAGCTGTTTTTT | CASSFARGTGELFF | TRBJ2-2 | TRBD1 | TRBV7-3 | NA
TGTGCCAGCAGCTTAGGGAGCAATCAGCCCCAGCATTTT | CASSLGSNQPQHF | TRBJ1-5 | NA | TRBV11-2 | NA
TGTGCCAGCAGACCACTGCGCTACGAGCAGTACTTC | CASRPLRYEQYF | TRBJ2-7 | NA | TRBV2 | medium-sized
TGTGCCAGCAGCTTCCTTGGGGGGGCGGAAGAGACCCAGTACTTC | CASSFLGGAEETQYF | TRBJ2-5 | NA | TRBV7-3 | NA
TGTGCCAGCAGTTACATGGCTAACTACGAGCAGTACTTC | CASSYMANYEQYF | TRBJ2-7 | NA | TRBV6-4 | NA
TGTGCCAGCAGCCTTTTTAGAGGATACGAGCAGTACTTC | CASSLFRGYEQYF | TRBJ2-7 | NA | TRBV28 | NA
TGCGCCAGCAGTCAATCGCTCCCCGGACTAGCGGGAGGAGGGGAGCAGTTCTTC | CASSQSLPGLAGGGEQFF | TRBJ2-1 | TRBD2 | TRBV23-1 | NA
TGTGCCAGCAGCTTAACGACCTACGAGCAGTACTTC | CASSLTTYEQYF | TRBJ2-7 | NA | TRBV13 | NA
TGTGCCACCAGCAGAGATTTCCCAGCCGAGGGCGAGCAGTACTTC | CATSRDFPAEGEQYF | TRBJ2-7 | NA | TRBV15 | few
TGTGCCAGCAGCTTGTACCGGGGAGTTAATGAAAAACTGTTTTTT | CASSLYRGVNEKLFF | TRBJ1-4 | NA | TRBV7-8 | NA
TGCAGCGTTCCCCTATCCCTGAGAGATACGCAGTATTTT | CSVPLSLRDTQYF | TRBJ2-3 | NA | TRBV29-1 | few
TGCGCCAGCAGCTTGGAACAGGTGAACTCCTACGAGCAGTACTTC | CASSLEQVNSYEQYF | TRBJ2-7 | NA | TRBV5-1 | NA
TGTGCCAGCAGCTTATTGACAAGGAACACCGGGGAGCTGTTTTTT | CASSLLTRNTGELFF | TRBJ2-2 | NA | TRBV11-1 | NA
TGCACCAGCAGACCAGACTCCTCTGGGGCCAACGTCCTGACTTTC | CTSRPDSSGANVLTF | TRBJ2-6 | NA | TRBV1 | NA
TGTGCCAGCAGCTTGGTGGCGGGATACGAGCAGTACTTC | CASSLVAGYEQYF | TRBJ2-7 | NA | TRBV7-9 | NA
TGTGCCAGCAGCGCCGACAGGGGAACAGATACGCAGTATTTT | CASSADRGTDTQYF | TRBJ2-3 | TRBD1 | TRBV9 | NA
TGTGCCAGCGGGGTCTCCTATAATTCACCCCTCCACTTT | CASGVSYNSPLHF | TRBJ1-6 | NA | TRBV2 | NA
TGCGCCAGCAGAAAATTCGAGGCGGATGAAGCTTTCTTT | CASRKFEADEAFF | TRBJ1-1 | NA | TRBV5-1 | NA